Only a few counts were recorded for the clone carrying this TCR beta chain. V was shortened by 4 bases and J by 4 bases, with 19 bases between the two germline ends. The CDR3 spans 17 residues. The germline V gene encodes CDR1 LGHNA and CDR2 YSLEER. The source of the sample is a study of blood T cells in healthy people across ages. The authors ran a second PCR of 7 to 11 cycles using a sample-barcoded 5' primer and a J-beta primer mix. MiXCR was run by TCRdb on the 5' RACE reads, yielding one entry per CDR3 protein. The data show approximately 940,000 distinct CDR3 sequences, 40% to 60% seen once. Healthy individuals of Caucasian origin from Russia, aged about 6 to 95, served as donors.

The J gene is TRBJ2-2, the V gene TRBV4-3, with D unresolved. Sequencing was performed on blood. This TCR was sampled from a man younger than 45 in good health. CDR3 region: CASSRSARALGTGELFF. CDR3 bases: TGCGCCAGCAGCCGATCGGCCCGGGCTTTGGGCACCGGGGAGCTGTTTTTT.